These 30 T cell receptor beta chains were all obtained from the same sample, sequenced in a study of blood T cell repertoires in COVID-19. The assay was immunoSEQ multiplex PCR, and TCRdb's table has in-frame clones only and misses some. The repertoire holds fewer than 250,000 clones, with nearly 95% as singletons. Source material: peripheral blood. The receptors here all came from a man in his thirties or forties with COVID-19, enrolled during active disease.

The J gene is TRBJ2-3, the V gene TRBV5-4; the match to TRBD1 covers 8 bases. Trimming cost V 4 bases and J 5 bases; bases outside gene matches: 6. The CDR3 spans 14 residues. Germline V lookup: CDR1 SGHNT, CDR2 YYREEE (reference sequence). CDR3 DNA sequence: TGTGCCAGCAGCATAGACAGGGGAGGAGATACGCAGTATTTT. Translated: CASSIDRGGDTQYF.

The chain uses TRBV6-5 and TRBJ2-5; no clear D gene. V was pared by 2 bases and J by 1 base, with 5 bases between. Germline CDR1 reads MNHEY; CDR2 reads SVGAGI. The CDR3 sequence is 13 residues long. CDR3 coding DNA: TGTGCCAGCAGTTACGACTTCCAAGAGACCCAGTACTTC. Translating gives CASSYDFQETQYF.

The chain recombines TRBV3-1 (or the pseudogene TRBV3-2) with TRBJ2-1, with 7 bases that match TRBD2. V gave up 5 bases and J gave up 2 bases; unmatched junction bases: 15. This CDR3 contains 18 residues. Germline V gene sequence: CDR1 LGHDT, CDR2 YNNKEL (reference sequence). CDR3: CASSSREWVGFTYNEQFF. Here the CDR3 DNA reads TGTGCCAGCAGCTCGCGGGAGTGGGTGGGATTTACCTACAATGAGCAGTTCTTC.

V and J are TRBV6-1 and TRBJ1-5, with 7 nucleotides matching TRBD1. The CDR3 sequence is 14 residues long. J gave up 8 bases and V 3 bases, and 7 bases lay outside the gene matches. Germline V gives CDR1 MNHNS, CDR2 SASEGT. CDR3 DNA: TGTGCCAGCAGTGAGAACAGGGGAAGTGAGCCCCAGCATTTT. Amino acid sequence: CASSENRGSEPQHF.

The J gene is TRBJ2-3, the V gene TRBV30; 7 nucleotides line up with TRBD2. The V and J ends lost 2 bases and 2 bases, in that order; junction bases with no gene match: 7. CDR1 and CDR2 from the germline V gene are GTSNPN and SVGIG (reference sequence). The CDR3 extends over 15 amino acids. This chain's CDR3 is CAWSRASGFTDTQYF. Written as DNA, the CDR3 is TGTGCCTGGAGTAGGGCTAGCGGTTTCACAGATACGCAGTATTTT.

The V call is TRBV5-6, the J call TRBJ1-2; D remains ambiguous. Trimming removed 2 bases at V and 5 bases at J, with 4 bases between. CDR1 is SGHDT and CDR2 is YYEEEE in the germline V gene. This CDR3 is built from 11 residues. The DNA of the CDR3 is TGTGCCAGCAGCTTCGGTTATGGCTACACCTTC. This sequence encodes CASSFGYGYTF.

In DNA, the CDR3 is TGTGCCAGCCACATCTCTGGGGCCAACGTCCTGACTTTC. This codes for CASHISGANVLTF. V usage is TRBV19 and J usage is TRBJ2-6; D not resolved. V dropped 9 bases and J dropped 0 bases, with 6 bases sitting between them. Germline lookup yields CDR1 LNHDA and CDR2 SQIVND (reference sequence). The CDR3 is 13 residues long.

The CDR3 sequence: CASSQGTGELFF. The CDR3 DNA reads as TGCGCCAGCAGCCAAGGGACAGGGGAGCTGTTTTTT. The chain carries TRBV4-1 and TRBJ2-2; D possibly corresponds to TRBD1 (5 bases). V was shortened by 1 base and J by 8 bases, with 5 bases between the two germline ends. This CDR3 has 12 amino acids. The germline V gene has CDR1 MGHRA and CDR2 YSYEKL.

The chain has TRBV5-4 and TRBJ2-4; 11 bases map to TRBD2. V dropped 0 bases and J dropped 1; count of bases not matched to a gene: 0. The CDR3 sequence is 16 residues long. Germline lookup yields CDR1 SGHNT and CDR2 YYREEE (reference sequence). The CDR3 DNA reads TGTGCCAGCAGCTTGGGACTAGCGGGGGCCAAAAACATTCAGTACTTC. Translation gives CASSLGLAGAKNIQYF.

The chain has TRBV11-2 and TRBJ2-5, with D perhaps matching TRBD1 (6 bases). This CDR3 region has 12 residues. Looked up from germline, CDR1 is SGHAT and CDR2 is FQNNGV. V was clipped by 5 bases and J by 5 bases, with 9 bases between them. CDR3 nucleotide sequence: TGTGCCAGCAGCCAAGACAGGGAGACCCAGTACTTC. Amino acid sequence: CASSQDRETQYF.

The V and J genes are TRBV2 and TRBJ1-2, with TRBD1 matching 10 bases. The CDR3 runs 14 residues. CDR1 is SNHLY, CDR2 FYNNEI, per germline. The ends lost 8 bases at V and 1 base at J; junction bases unmatched: 4. This CDR3 is CASGTGEGNYGYTF. The DNA of the CDR3 is TGTGCCAGCGGGACAGGGGAGGGTAACTATGGCTACACCTTC.

V usage is TRBV7-3 and J usage is TRBJ1-2, with 8 bases fitting TRBD1. The CDR3 has 13 amino acids. With 5 bases clipped from V and 6 bases from J, the junction kept 5 bases outside the gene matches. Germline V gene data show CDR1 as SGHTA and CDR2 as FQGTGA. CDR3 amino acids: CASSPGQANGYTF. CDR3 DNA sequence: TGTGCCAGCAGCCCGGGACAGGCGAATGGCTACACCTTC.

V is TRBV18 and J is TRBJ2-1; 7 bases map to TRBD2. The CDR3 is 15 residues long. Germline values: CDR1 KGHSH, CDR2 LQKENI. V lost 4 bases and J lost 4; bases outside the gene matches: 7. The CDR3 bases are TGTGCCAGCTCACAGGAGCGGGGCCAATACAATGAGCAGTTCTTC. The encoded protein is CASSQERGQYNEQFF.

This sequence joins TRBV9 and TRBJ2-5; 8 bases agree with TRBD2. The junction had 13 bases not matched to a gene; V was cut back by 7 bases and J by 5 bases. This CDR3 is 15 amino acids long. CDR1 SGDLS and CDR2 YYNGEE come from the germline V gene. Here the CDR3 DNA reads TGTGCCAGCTCAGGCGGGGGGCATCTTGGGGAGACCCAGTACTTC. As protein: CASSGGGHLGETQYF.

The chain carries TRBV2 and TRBJ2-7, with D maybe TRBD2 (5 bases). There are 11 residues in the CDR3. Germline CDR1 reads SNHLY; CDR2 reads FYNNEI. Trimming cost V 5 bases and J 7 bases, with 9 bases left between them. CDR3 bases: TGTGCCAGCAGTAATGGACTTGAGCAGTACTTC. It yields the protein CASSNGLEQYF.

The chain carries TRBV29-1 and TRBJ1-2, with 7 bases that match TRBD1. The germline V gene has CDR1 SQVTM and CDR2 ANQGSEA. V shed 6 bases and J 1 base; nucleotides not matched to a gene: 5. This CDR3 is 13 amino acids long. The CDR3 bases are TGCAGCGTCGGGGGACAGAATAACTATGGCTACACCTTC. Its protein is CSVGGQNNYGYTF. Full variable domain (rest looked up from reference TRBV29-1 and TRBJ1-2): SAVISQKPSRDICQRGTSLTIQCQVDSQVTMMFWYRQQPGQSLTLIATANQGSEATYESGFVIDKFPISRPNLTFSTLTVSNMSPEDSSIYLCSVGGQNNYGYTFGSGTRLTVV.

The rearrangement uses TRBV3-1 (or the pseudogene TRBV3-2) and TRBJ1-5, with TRBD1 identical over 7 bases. Germline CDR1 and CDR2: LGHDT and YNNKEL (reference sequence). The CDR3 covers 18 residues. The V and J ends lost 1 base and 0 bases, in that order; junction bases with no gene match: 9. In DNA, the CDR3 is TGTGCCAGCAGCCAAGGTGACAGGGCCGGTTATAGCAATCAGCCCCAGCATTTT. Its protein product is CASSQGDRAGYSNQPQHF.

V usage is TRBV27 and J usage is TRBJ1-2; no reliable D call. This CDR3 region has 13 residues. Germline V CDR1 and CDR2: MNHEY, SMNVEV (reference sequence). Between the trimmed V and J ends, which lost 6 bases and 8 bases, there was a span of 16 bases. The CDR3 sequence: CASSPRGAKGYTF. CDR3 sequence (DNA): TGTGCCAGCAGCCCCAGAGGCGCCAAAGGCTACACCTTC.

The rearrangement uses TRBV5-4 and TRBJ1-1; D might be TRBD1 (5 bases). This CDR3 comprises 15 residues. Trimming took off 6 bases at V and 4 bases at J, with 19 bases between the two ends. Germline V gives CDR1 SGHNT, CDR2 YYREEE (reference sequence). DNA for the CDR3: TGTGCCAGCATCCCCACGGGGGGATCGATCACTGAAGCTTTCTTT. It encodes CASIPTGGSITEAFF.

This rearrangement joins TRBV18 to TRBJ2-1; 9 bases agree with TRBD2. The V gene's germline CDR1 is KGHSH and CDR2 LQKENI. This CDR3 is 15 amino acids long. V lost 1 base to trimming and J lost 6 bases; unmatched junction nucleotides: 4. CDR3 sequence (DNA): TGTGCCAGCTCACCACTAGCGGGGGATATCAATGAGCAGTTCTTC. The encoded protein is CASSPLAGDINEQFF.

Only one count was recorded for this clone. The chain is built from TRBV6-4 and TRBJ1-2, with a possible D match to TRBD1 (5 bases). Per germline, CDR1 MRHNA and CDR2 SNTAGT. Trimming took 0 bases from V and 6 from J, leaving 8 bases between them. The length of the CDR3 is 13 residues. CDR3 residues: CASSDSQGNGYTF. In DNA, the CDR3 is TGTGCCAGCAGTGACTCGCAGGGAAATGGCTACACCTTC.

This chain connects TRBV3-1 (or the pseudogene TRBV3-2) to TRBJ1-2; 8 bases line up with TRBD1. The CDR3 length is 16 residues. CDR1 and CDR2 (germline): LGHDT, YNNKEL (reference sequence). The trim removed 0 bases at V and 3 bases at J, leaving 6 bases unmatched. DNA of the CDR3: TGTGCCAGCAGCCAAGACAGGGGGCTCCCATACTATGGCTACACCTTC. Translated, it gives CASSQDRGLPYYGYTF.

The rearrangement uses TRBV21-1 and TRBJ2-3; the table's D call TRBD1 went unverified against the DNA. TRBV21-1 is assigned pseudogene status. This CDR3 is 17 amino acids long. Here the CDR3 reads CASSNGTEDRGQDTQYF. The CDR3 DNA reads TGTGCCAGCAGCAACGGGACGGAGGACAGGGGGCAGGATACGCAGTATTTT.

This chain joins TRBV7-2 and TRBJ2-3; TRBD2 agrees at 9 bases. Germline V CDR1 and CDR2: SGHTA, FQGNSA. This CDR3 comprises 16 residues. V was clipped by 1 base and J by 5 bases; unmatched bases: 7. CDR3 sequence reads: CASSLVSGGSVDTQYF. Written as DNA, the CDR3 is TGTGCCAGCAGCTTAGTGAGCGGGGGGTCGGTAGATACGCAGTATTTT.

Turning to this clone: The identical CDR3 is also encoded by other nucleotide sequences in the sample. The rearrangement uses TRBV10-3 and TRBJ1-1; 7 positions agree with TRBD1. The CDR3 spans 13 residues. Germline assignment: CDR1 ENHRY and CDR2 SYGVKD. J was trimmed by 1 base and V by 6 bases; bases with no gene match: 2. CDR3 region: CAIRGTENTEAFF. CDR3 nucleotide sequence: TGTGCCATCAGAGGGACAGAGAACACTGAAGCTTTCTTT.

V gene TRBV19 combines with J gene TRBJ2-1, with 8 bases that match TRBD2. From germline, CDR1 is LNHDA and CDR2 SQIVND (reference sequence). The CDR3 length is 16 residues. The V gene end was trimmed by 4 bases and the J gene end by 3 bases; junction bases not matched to a gene: 8. The CDR3 here is CASSNQRGLDYNEQFF. As DNA, the CDR3 is TGTGCCAGTAGTAACCAGCGGGGACTAGACTACAATGAGCAGTTCTTC.

This chain connects TRBV15 to TRBJ2-1, with D unclear. The CDR3 has 12 amino acids. The germline gives CDR1 LNHNV, CDR2 YYDKDF (reference sequence). Trimming took off 3 bases at V and 8 bases at J, with 8 bases between the two ends. The DNA of the CDR3 is TGTGCCACCAGCAGTTGGGCCTATGAGCAGTTCTTC. Translating it yields CATSSWAYEQFF.

The chain joins TRBV2 to TRBJ1-1, with a weak D call TRBD1 (5 bases). The length of the CDR3 is 13 residues. Trimming cost V 10 bases and J 3 bases, with 15 bases left between them. Germline CDR1 SNHLY, CDR2 FYNNEI. The CDR3 loop is CATLLTGDTEAFF. CDR3 bases: TGTGCCACCCTCCTTACGGGGGACACTGAAGCTTTCTTT.

The rearrangement links TRBV4-2 to TRBJ1-2, with 8 bases lining up with TRBD1. V lost 5 bases to trimming and J lost 0 bases; unmatched junction nucleotides: 8. Germline V gene data show CDR1 as LGHNA and CDR2 as YNFKEQ. The CDR3 length is 16 residues. In DNA, the CDR3 is TGTGCCAGCAGCGCGGACAGGGAGGAAGCTAACTATGGCTACACCTTC. It yields the protein CASSADREEANYGYTF.

CDR3 nucleotide sequence: TGCGCCAGCAGCTTGGACAGGAACTACGAGCAGTACTTC. It translates to CASSLDRNYEQYF. The gene calls are TRBV5-1 and TRBJ2-7, with D perhaps matching TRBD1 (5 bases). The CDR3 runs to 13 residues. CDR1 is SGHRS and CDR2 is YFSETQ in the germline V gene. Trimming took off 0 bases at V and 3 bases at J, with 7 bases between the two ends.